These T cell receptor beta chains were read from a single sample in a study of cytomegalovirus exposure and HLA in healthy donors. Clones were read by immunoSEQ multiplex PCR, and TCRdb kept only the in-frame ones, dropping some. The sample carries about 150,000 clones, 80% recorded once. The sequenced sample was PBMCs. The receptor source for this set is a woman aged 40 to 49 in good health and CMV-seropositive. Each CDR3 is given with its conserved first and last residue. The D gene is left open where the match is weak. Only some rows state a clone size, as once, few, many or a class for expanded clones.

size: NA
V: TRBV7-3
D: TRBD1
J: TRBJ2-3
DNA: TGTGCCAGCAGCTTGACAGGGTCGGCAGATACGCAGTATTTT
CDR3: CASSLTGSADTQYF

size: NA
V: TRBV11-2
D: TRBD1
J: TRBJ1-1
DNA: TGTGCCAGCAGCTCCGGACAGGGAATGAACACTGAAGCTTTCTTT
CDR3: CASSSGQGMNTEAFF

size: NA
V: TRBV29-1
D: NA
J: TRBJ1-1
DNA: TGCAGCGTTACTAAATCGAGTCGTGAAGCTTTCTTT
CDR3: CSVTKSSREAFF

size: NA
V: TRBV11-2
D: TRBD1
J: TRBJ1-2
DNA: TGTGCCAGCAGCCCCGGCTTACAGGGGGCGGGCTATGGCTACACCTTC
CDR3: CASSPGLQGAGYGYTF

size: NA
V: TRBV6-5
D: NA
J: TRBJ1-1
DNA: TGTGCCAGCAGTTATTGGCGGGGAGAAACTGAAGCTTTCTTT
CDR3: CASSYWRGETEAFF

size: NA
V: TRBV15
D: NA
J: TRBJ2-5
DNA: TGTGCCACCAGCAGAGATCCAGGTAGACAAGAGACCCAGTACTTC
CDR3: CATSRDPGRQETQYF

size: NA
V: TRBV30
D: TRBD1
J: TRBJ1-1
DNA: TGTGCCTGGGATCTTCGACAGGGGATCACTGAAGCTTTCTTT
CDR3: CAWDLRQGITEAFF

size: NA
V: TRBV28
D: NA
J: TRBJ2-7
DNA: TGTGCCACCTTAGGGGTGTACGAGCAGTACTTC
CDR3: CATLGVYEQYF

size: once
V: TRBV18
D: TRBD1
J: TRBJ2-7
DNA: TGTGCCAGCTCACCAATGAGGGGGCCCCCCAATGTGGAGTTCTTC
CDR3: CASSPMRGPPNVEFF

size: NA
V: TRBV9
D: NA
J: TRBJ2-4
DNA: TGTGCCAGCAGCGTAGGCGGCGGGGAAAACATTCAGTACTTC
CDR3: CASSVGGGENIQYF

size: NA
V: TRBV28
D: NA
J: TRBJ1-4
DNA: TGTGCCAGCAGGACAGGTCGTGAAAAACTGTTTTTT
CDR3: CASRTGREKLFF

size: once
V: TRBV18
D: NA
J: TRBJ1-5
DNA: TGTGCCAGCTCACCGGCTCCGGCGGATGCTCAGCCCCAGCATTTT
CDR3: CASSPAPADAQPQHF

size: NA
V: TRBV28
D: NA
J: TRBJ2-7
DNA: TGTGCCAGCAGTTACCCAGGGGACGCCTACGAGCAGTACTTC
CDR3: CASSYPGDAYEQYF

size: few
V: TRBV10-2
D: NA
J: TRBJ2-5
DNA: TGCGCCAGCGCCCGGACATACTTCCAAGAGACCCAGTACTTC
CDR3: CASARTYFQETQYF

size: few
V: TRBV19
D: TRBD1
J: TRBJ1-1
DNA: TGTGCCAGTAGTAGGGACAGGGCAAGTAGCACTGAAGCTTTCTTT
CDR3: CASSRDRASSTEAFF

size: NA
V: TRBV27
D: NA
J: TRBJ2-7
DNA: TGTGCCAGCAGTTTATCGAAGGTAGCGGAGAGCTCCTACGAGCAGTACTTC
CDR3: CASSLSKVAESSYEQYF

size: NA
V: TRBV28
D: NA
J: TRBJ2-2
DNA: TGTGCCAGCAGGCCAGGGGGGAGCACCGGGGAGCTGTTTTTT
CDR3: CASRPGGSTGELFF

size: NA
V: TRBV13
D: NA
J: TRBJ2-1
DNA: TGTGCCAGCAGCTCCCCGAAGCGGGCCTACAATGAGCAGTTCTTC
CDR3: CASSSPKRAYNEQFF

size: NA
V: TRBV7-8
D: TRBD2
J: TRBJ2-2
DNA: TGTGCCAGCAGCTTAGCTAGCGGGAGCTTTGGGGAGCTGTTTTTT
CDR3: CASSLASGSFGELFF

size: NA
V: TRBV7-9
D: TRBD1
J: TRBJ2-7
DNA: TGTGCCAGCAGCTTTCCTGGGACAGGGCCTCGGGTCGAGCAGTACTTC
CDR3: CASSFPGTGPRVEQYF

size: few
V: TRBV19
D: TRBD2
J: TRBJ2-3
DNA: TGTGCCAGTAGTATTAGGACTAGCGGGATGGGTACGCAGTATTTT
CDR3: CASSIRTSGMGTQYF

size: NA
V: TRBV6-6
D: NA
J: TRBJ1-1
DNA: TGTGCCAGCGGGGGGGCACGGGGGAACACTGAAGCTTTCTTT
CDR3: CASGGARGNTEAFF

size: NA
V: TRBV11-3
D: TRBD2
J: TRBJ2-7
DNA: TGTGCCAGCAGCTTCTTGCTAGCGGGAGAATACGAGCAGTACTTC
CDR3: CASSFLLAGEYEQYF

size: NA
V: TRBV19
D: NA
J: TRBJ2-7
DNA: TGTGCCAGTAGGTCACAGTCCTACGAGCAGTACTTC
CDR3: CASRSQSYEQYF

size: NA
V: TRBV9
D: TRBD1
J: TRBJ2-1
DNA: TGTGCCAGCAGCGCTCAGACAGGGCTCAATGAGCAGTTCTTC
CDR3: CASSAQTGLNEQFF

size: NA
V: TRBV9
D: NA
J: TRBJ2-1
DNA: TGTGCCAGCAGCGCACAGAGGGCAAGCAGCTCCTACAATGAGCAGTTCTTC
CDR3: CASSAQRASSSYNEQFF

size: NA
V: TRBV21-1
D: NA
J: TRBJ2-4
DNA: TGTGCCAGCAGCAAAGGGCGCAGGTCATTCATGGCCCAAGCCAAAAACATTCAGTACTTC
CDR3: CASSKGRRSFMAQAKNIQYF

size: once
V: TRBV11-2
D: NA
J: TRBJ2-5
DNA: TGTGCCAGCAGCTCCGTGTTACTTGAGACCCAGTACTTC
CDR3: CASSSVLLETQYF

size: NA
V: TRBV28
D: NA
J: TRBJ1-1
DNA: TGTGCCAGCAGTTTAGGGAAGGAGGGTTCCACTGAAGCTTTCTTT
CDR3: CASSLGKEGSTEAFF

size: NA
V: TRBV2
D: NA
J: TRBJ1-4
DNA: TGTGCCAGCAGGGACAGACAGTTGAATGAAAAACTGTTTTTT
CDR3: CASRDRQLNEKLFF

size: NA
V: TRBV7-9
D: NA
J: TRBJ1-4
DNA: TGTGCCAGCAGCATATATGCAACTAATGAAAAACTGTTTTTT
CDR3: CASSIYATNEKLFF

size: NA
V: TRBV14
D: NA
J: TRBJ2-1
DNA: TGTGCCAGCAGCCAGGCGGGACAGAAGATCTACAATGAGCAGTTCTTC
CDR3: CASSQAGQKIYNEQFF

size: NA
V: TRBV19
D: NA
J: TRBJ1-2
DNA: TGTGCCAGTAGTATAGATAATCAGGGCTTGGGTGGCTACACCTTC
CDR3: CASSIDNQGLGGYTF

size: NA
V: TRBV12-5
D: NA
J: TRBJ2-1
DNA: TGTGCTAGTGGCCAGGGCGAACTAAGCTCCTACAATGAGCAGTTCTTC
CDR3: CASGQGELSSYNEQFF

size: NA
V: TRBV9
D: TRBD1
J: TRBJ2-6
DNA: TGTGCCAGCAGCGCGAGAGGACAGGGGGCTGGGGCCAACGTCCTGACTTTC
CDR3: CASSARGQGAGANVLTF

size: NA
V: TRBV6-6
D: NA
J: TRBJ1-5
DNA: TGTGCCAGCAGCTATGGAGGACAGCCCCAGCATTTT
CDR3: CASSYGGQPQHF

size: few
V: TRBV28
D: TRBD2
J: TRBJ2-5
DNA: TGTGCCAGCAGCCCAGCCCTAGCGGGTATAGAGACCCAGTACTTC
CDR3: CASSPALAGIETQYF

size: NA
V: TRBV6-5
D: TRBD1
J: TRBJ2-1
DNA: TGTGCCAGCAGCCGCCCGGGACAGGAATCCAATGAGCAGTTCTTC
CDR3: CASSRPGQESNEQFF

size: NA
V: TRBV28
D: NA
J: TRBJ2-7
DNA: TGTGCCAGCAGTCCGTCGAGAGAAGCGGGTGCCTACGAGCAGTACTTC
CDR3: CASSPSREAGAYEQYF

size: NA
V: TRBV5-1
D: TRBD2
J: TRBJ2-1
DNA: TGCGCCAGCAGCTTGGTGTGGGGCGGGGGAGCCGGGAGCTCCTACAATGAGCAGTTCTTC
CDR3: CASSLVWGGGAGSSYNEQFF